This TCR beta chain originates from a study of blood T cells in healthy people across ages. The CDR3 length is 12 residues. Trimming shortened V by 5 bases and J by 3 bases, and 10 bases separated the two germline ends. The V gene's germline CDR1 is DFQATT and CDR2 SNEGSKA (reference sequence). Alongside a J-beta primer mix, a sample-barcoded 5' primer served in a second PCR lasting roughly 6 to 11 cycles. At least 2.5 million CDR3-containing paired-end reads were obtained per sample. TCRdb independently ran MiXCR on the 5' RACE reads; one entry per CDR3 protein. The data show approximately 1.5 million distinct CDR3 sequences, about 31% seen once. There are a few counts of this clonotype.

The receptor comes from a woman in her thirties in good health. The V gene is TRBV20-1, the J gene TRBJ1-2, with D unresolved. Sequenced input: blood. Here the CDR3 DNA reads TGCAGTGCTGGCCCTGTGGACTATGGCTACACCTTC. Its protein is CSAGPVDYGYTF.